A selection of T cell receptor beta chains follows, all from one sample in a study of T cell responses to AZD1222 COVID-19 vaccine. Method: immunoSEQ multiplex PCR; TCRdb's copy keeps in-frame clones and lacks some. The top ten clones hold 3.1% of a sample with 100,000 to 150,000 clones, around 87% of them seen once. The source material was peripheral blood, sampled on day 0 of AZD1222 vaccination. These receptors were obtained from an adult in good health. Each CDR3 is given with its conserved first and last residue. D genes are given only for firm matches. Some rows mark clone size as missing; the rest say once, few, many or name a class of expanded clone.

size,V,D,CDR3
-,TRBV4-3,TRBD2,CASSQGLAGGLFNEQFF
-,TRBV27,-,CASSSYLVEGTEAFF
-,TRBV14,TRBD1,CASSPGQGLNSPLHF
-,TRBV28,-,CASSSYRGTYNEQFF
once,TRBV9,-,CASSVPSQGTGELFF
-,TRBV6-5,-,CASRKTVWVETQYF
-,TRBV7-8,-,CASSQARGGTDTQYF
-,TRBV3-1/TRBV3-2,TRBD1,CASSPHRGWVEKLFF
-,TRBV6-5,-,CASSYGIGDTQYF
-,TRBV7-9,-,CASSTMTPLAF
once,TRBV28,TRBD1,CASSLPGQGYEQYF
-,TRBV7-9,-,CASSSTDRNTEAFF
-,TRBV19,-,CASIGVRSSGNTIYF
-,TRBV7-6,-,CASSLGRAAPNYGYTF
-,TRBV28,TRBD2,CASSPRGGRTDTQYF
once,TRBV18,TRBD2,CASSPTSGGAQSYEQYF
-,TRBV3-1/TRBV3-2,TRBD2,CASSQDLGLAGWDNEQFF
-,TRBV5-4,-,CASSLDPQNSPLHF
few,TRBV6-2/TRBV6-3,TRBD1,CASSTQGAPRNSPLHF
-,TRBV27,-,CASSFAVRGNSPLHF
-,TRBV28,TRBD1,CASSLTGRAEAFF
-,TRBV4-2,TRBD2,CASSPQERGLVNEQFF
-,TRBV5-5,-,CASSLALGRETYEQYF
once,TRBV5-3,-,CARSRLSQWGYGYTF
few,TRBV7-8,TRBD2,CASRRFGTISGDTQYF
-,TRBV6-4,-,CASRTDTQYF
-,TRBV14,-,CASSLFGGGDEAFF
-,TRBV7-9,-,CASSSDSANSPLHF
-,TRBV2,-,CASTRMAVGNTIYF
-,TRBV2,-,CATHRDFNTEAFF
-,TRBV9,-,CASSVASGRLYEQYF
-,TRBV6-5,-,CASSYSLYERAFF
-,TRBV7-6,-,CASSTRLSRATDTQYF
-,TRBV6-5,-,CASSYRGAQNSPLHF
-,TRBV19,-,CASSMKGPVAEAFF
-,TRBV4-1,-,CASSQSNRYGYTF
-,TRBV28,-,CASSFGVNTIYF
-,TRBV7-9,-,CASSPIGEATEAFF
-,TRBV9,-,CASSVSSGHYGYTF
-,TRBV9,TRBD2,CASSPGTSGNTGELFF
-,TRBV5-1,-,CASSLAPRSEGNQPQHF
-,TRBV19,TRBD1,CASSMGDRGGSNQPQHF
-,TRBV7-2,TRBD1,CASSLAGTGGVNEQFF
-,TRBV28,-,CASSLVQGGTEAFF
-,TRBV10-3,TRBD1,CAISGRKTGTGDYGYTF